Shown below are 32 T cell receptor beta chains from a single sample sequenced in a study of long-term antiretroviral therapy in people with HIV. The immunoSEQ assay was v3.0, run at survey level. Using immunoSEQ multiplex PCR, the repertoire was profiled, and TCRdb retains in-frame clones only, with some absent. The table has 20,000 to 25,000 clones, 85% seen once. The sequences come from unsorted PBMCs, collected 1.6 years after starting antiretroviral therapy. The receptor set was obtained from a man aged 35-49 years with HIV.

The CDR3 reads CASSWWGNSAYEQYF. The CDR3 region has the DNA TGTGCCAGCAGCTGGTGGGGGAATTCGGCCTACGAGCAGTACTTC. The chain couples TRBV11-2 to TRBJ2-7; D could derive from TRBD1 or TRBD2 (5 bases each). The germline CDR1 and CDR2 sequences are SGHAT and FQNNGV. Deletions cut 4 bases from V and 2 bases from J, with 15 bases between. The CDR3 runs 15 residues.

The chain has TRBV30 and TRBJ1-3; 10 nucleotides align to TRBD1. Germline trimming cut 5 bases from V and 2 bases from J; bases unmatched to any gene: 0. This CDR3 region has 13 residues. Germline values: CDR1 GTSNPN, CDR2 SVGIG (reference sequence). CDR3: CAWGTGAGNTIYF. The CDR3 coding sequence is TGTGCCTGGGGGACAGGGGCTGGAAACACCATATATTTT.

This rearrangement joins TRBV6-7 to TRBJ1-1; TRBD1 is a possible D gene (6 bases). TRBV6-7 falls under the ORF class, with uncertain function. Trimming left V 6 bases short and J 3 bases short, with 23 bases between. This CDR3 is 17 amino acids long. The CDR3 region has the DNA TGTGCCAGCAGATCACGTACGTTCGGGGGGCTTCACACTGAAGCTTTCTTT. Its protein product is CASRSRTFGGLHTEAFF.

This chain links TRBV27 with TRBJ2-7, with a tentative D call TRBD1 (6 bases). V shed 5 bases and J shed 2 bases, with 10 bases lying between them. The CDR3 runs 13 residues. Germline V gene sequence: CDR1 MNHEY, CDR2 SMNVEV (reference sequence). In DNA form, the CDR3 reads TGTGCCAGCAGTGGGGGCCCTGCCTACGAGCAGTACTTC. This sequence encodes CASSGGPAYEQYF.

V usage is TRBV19 and J usage is TRBJ1-2; no clear D. V was trimmed by 3 bases and J by 4 bases, leaving 9 bases between them. The CDR3 is 13 amino acids. The germline V gene has CDR1 LNHDA and CDR2 SQIVND (reference sequence). CDR3 sequence reads: CASSMKGRYGYTF. The CDR3 coding sequence is TGTGCCAGTAGTATGAAAGGTCGCTATGGCTACACCTTC.

The V and J genes are TRBV10-2 and TRBJ1-5; 10 nucleotides line up with TRBD1. Looked up from germline, CDR1 is WSHSY and CDR2 is SAAADI. Losses at the gene ends were 6 bases for V and 7 bases for J; bases not matched to a gene: 3. CDR3 length equals 13 residues. The DNA for the CDR3 is TGCGCCAGCAGCCTGGGACAGGGGCAGCCCCAGCATTTT. Its translation: CASSLGQGQPQHF.

V gene TRBV4-1 combines with J gene TRBJ1-1; D possibly corresponds to TRBD1 (5 bases). The CDR3 spans 16 residues. From germline, CDR1 is MGHRA and CDR2 YSYEKL. Trimming shortened V by 1 base and J by 0 bases, and 12 bases separated the two germline ends. This chain's CDR3 is CASSQAGLSMNTEAFF. CDR3 coding DNA: TGCGCCAGCAGCCAAGCGGGACTCAGCATGAACACTGAAGCTTTCTTT.

The chain carries TRBV12-5 and TRBJ2-3; D unresolved. V was shortened by 0 bases and J by 2 bases, with 12 bases between the two germline ends. CDR3 length equals 16 residues. Looked up from germline, CDR1 is LGHNT and CDR2 is FRNRAP. CDR3 bases: TGTGCTAGTGGTTTGGTACCCGGCAGCCACACAGATACGCAGTATTTT. Translation: CASGLVPGSHTDTQYF.

V and J are TRBV5-5 and TRBJ1-3, with D maybe TRBD1 (5 bases). The V gene lost 4 bases and the J gene lost 1 base, with 15 bases spanning the gap. Germline V gives CDR1 SGHKS, CDR2 YYEKEE (reference sequence). The CDR3 has 16 residues. CDR3 in amino acids: CASSKFGGASGNTIYF. CDR3 coding DNA: TGTGCCAGCAGCAAGTTCGGCGGGGCTTCTGGAAACACCATATATTTT.

The chain employs TRBV10-2 and TRBJ1-6; D may be TRBD1 (5 bases). Looked up from germline, CDR1 is WSHSY and CDR2 is SAAADI. The CDR3 runs to 15 residues. Trimming left V 0 bases short and J 3 bases short, with 6 bases between. The CDR3 loop is CASSESGLYNSPLHF. As DNA, the CDR3 is TGCGCCAGCAGTGAGTCGGGGCTCTATAATTCACCCCTCCACTTT.

In its sample, this clone was seen once. This CDR3 is CASSVAGELFF. The CDR3 coding sequence is TGTGCCAGCAGCGTAGCCGGGGAGCTGTTTTTT. The chain recombines TRBV9 with TRBJ2-2, with D uncertain. In germline, CDR1 is SGDLS, CDR2 YYNGEE. V gave up 0 bases and J gave up 6 bases, with 0 bases separating them. The CDR3 totals 11 residues.

This clone was seen a few times. The chain employs TRBV6-6 and TRBJ1-2; D is ambiguous. Trimming removed 4 bases from V and 8 bases from J, with 17 bases in between. The germline V gene encodes CDR1 MNHNY and CDR2 SVGAGI (reference sequence). CDR3 size: 14 residues. CDR3 region: CASSSPTGAVGYTF. The CDR3 DNA reads as TGTGCCAGCAGTTCCCCCACGGGCGCTGTAGGCTACACCTTC.

A single count supports this clone. The J gene is TRBJ2-7, the V gene TRBV30, with D perhaps matching TRBD2 (5 bases). Trimming removed 2 bases from V and 5 bases from J, with 13 bases in between. From germline, CDR1 is GTSNPN and CDR2 SVGIG (reference sequence). The CDR3 consists of 13 residues. CDR3 bases: TGTGCCTGGAGTTTGTGGGAGCGAGACGAGCAGTACTTC. Amino acid sequence: CAWSLWERDEQYF.

The chain links TRBV5-1 to TRBJ2-3; D is unclear. V lost 0 bases, J lost 4 bases, and 9 bases lay in between. CDR1 and CDR2 from the germline V gene are SGHRS and YFSETQ. This CDR3 region has 14 residues. In DNA, the CDR3 is TGCGCCAGCAGCTTGGGAAGAGTGGCAGATACGCAGTATTTT. Residues: CASSLGRVADTQYF.

V usage is TRBV9 and J usage is TRBJ1-2; no clear D gene. This CDR3 is 14 amino acids long. CDR1 and CDR2 from the germline V gene are SGDLS and YYNGEE. V lost 4 bases and J lost 3, with 13 bases in between. Written as DNA, the CDR3 is TGTGCCAGCAGCCCGAGGGTAGGGCACTATGGCTACACCTTC. Protein sequence: CASSPRVGHYGYTF. Full variable domain (rest looked up from reference TRBV9 and TRBJ1-2): DSGVTQTPKHLITATGQRVTLRCSPRSGDLSVYWYQQSLDQGLQFLIQYYNGEERAKGNILERFSAQQFPDLHSELNLSSLELGDSALYFCASSPRVGHYGYTFGSGTRLTVV.

This clone came up once. The rearrangement uses TRBV5-1 and TRBJ2-2; weak D call: TRBD2 (5 bases). V lost 4 bases, J lost 6 bases, and 19 bases lay in between. In germline, CDR1 is SGHRS, CDR2 YFSETQ. The CDR3 contains 16 residues. CDR3 DNA sequence: TGCGCCAGCAGCAGCGGATACCTAGGGAGCTCCGGGGAGCTGTTTTTT. Translating gives CASSSGYLGSSGELFF.

The V and J genes are TRBV5-6 and TRBJ1-5; D gene unclear. The CDR3 has 13 residues. Trimming stripped 0 bases from V and 1 base from J, with 2 bases between. CDR1 and CDR2 from the germline V gene are SGHDT and YYEEEE. The CDR3 DNA reads TGTGCCAGCAGCTTGGGAAGCAATCAGCCCCAGCATTTT. Amino acids: CASSLGSNQPQHF.

This clone was detected a few times. CDR3 DNA: TGTGCCAGCAGTGAATCAGTGCGACTCGAGCAGTACTTC. The encoded protein is CASSESVRLEQYF. The chain uses TRBV2 and TRBJ2-7, with D hard to call. V lost 2 bases to trimming and J lost 6 bases, with 11 bases between them. This CDR3 spans 13 amino acids. Germline V gives CDR1 SNHLY, CDR2 FYNNEI.

CDR3 residues: CSAPDAAREYF. The CDR3 DNA is TGCAGTGCTCCGGACGCGGCGAGGGAGTACTTC. The chain has TRBV20-1 and TRBJ2-4, with D perhaps TRBD2 (5 bases). Deletions cut 5 bases from V and 14 bases from J, with 16 bases between. The V gene's germline CDR1 is DFQATT and CDR2 SNEGSKA (reference sequence). CDR3 size: 11 residues.

The J gene is TRBJ1-1, the V gene TRBV19, with TRBD1 as a possible D gene (5 bases). The CDR3 is 13 amino acids. Deletions cut 3 bases from V and 7 bases from J, with 12 bases between. The germline CDR1 and CDR2 sequences are LNHDA and SQIVND (reference sequence). Written as DNA, the CDR3 is TGTGCCAGTAGTATGGGAAGGGGCGGTGAAGCTTTCTTT. It is translated as CASSMGRGGEAFF.

The chain joins TRBV5-8 to TRBJ2-7; 7 nucleotides match TRBD1. V lost 4 bases to trimming and J lost 6 bases; unmatched junction nucleotides: 13. The CDR3 consists of 15 residues. CDR1 and CDR2 (germline): SGHTS, YDEGEE. CDR3 sequence (DNA): TGTGCCAGCAGCCCGACGCGACAGGGCAAGGGCGAGCAGTACTTC. This gives the protein CASSPTRQGKGEQYF. The full variable domain, with the rest looked up from reference TRBV5-8 and TRBJ2-7, is EAGVTQSPTHLIKTRGQQATLRCSPISGHTSVYWYQQALGLGLQFLLWYDEGEERNRGNFPPRFSGRQFPNYSSELNVNALELEDSALYLCASSPTRQGKGEQYFGPGTRLTVT.

The V gene is TRBV9, the J gene TRBJ1-2; D not resolved. V was trimmed by 0 bases and J by 4 bases, leaving 10 bases between them. Germline V gives CDR1 SGDLS, CDR2 YYNGEE. The CDR3 has 14 residues. CDR3 in amino acids: CASSVVAHPYGYTF. The CDR3 DNA follows: TGTGCCAGCAGCGTAGTAGCACACCCCTATGGCTACACCTTC.

The V and J genes are TRBV19 and TRBJ1-5; possibly TRBD1 for D (5 bases). The V end lost 1 base, the J end lost 3 bases, and 10 bases lay between the germline ends. This CDR3 comprises 15 residues. In germline, CDR1 is LNHDA, CDR2 SQIVND (reference sequence). This CDR3 is CASSIVSGSNQPQHF. CDR3 coding DNA: TGTGCCAGTAGTATAGTGTCAGGGTCCAATCAGCCCCAGCATTTT.

The chain uses TRBV5-4 and TRBJ2-1, with D perhaps assigned TRBD1 or TRBD2 (6 bases each). Germline V lookup: CDR1 SGHNT, CDR2 YYREEE (reference sequence). The CDR3 has 13 amino acids. V lost 4 bases and J 8 bases, leaving 13 bases between the germline ends. The CDR3 sequence is CASSPYRDYEQFF. CDR3 DNA: TGTGCCAGCAGCCCGTACAGGGACTATGAGCAGTTCTTC.

This chain connects TRBV4-1 to TRBJ2-3; the D gene is possibly TRBD1 (5 bases). The CDR3 loop spans 13 amino acids. The V end lost 2 bases, the J end lost 4 bases, and 7 bases lay between the germline ends. Germline CDR1 reads MGHRA; CDR2 reads YSYEKL. The CDR3 DNA reads as TGCGCCAGCAGCCAAATAGGGGCAGATACGCAGTATTTT. Translated: CASSQIGADTQYF.

The chain couples TRBV30 to TRBJ2-3, with TRBD2 matching 8 bases. This CDR3 is 14 amino acids long. V lost 4 bases, J lost 0 bases, and 3 bases stayed unmatched. CDR1 and CDR2 (germline): GTSNPN, SVGIG (reference sequence). The CDR3 loop reads CAWTAGGSTDTQYF. In DNA form, the CDR3 reads TGTGCCTGGACCGCGGGGGGTAGCACAGATACGCAGTATTTT.

The chain has TRBV14 and TRBJ1-6; possible D gene TRBD1, 6 bases. Germline V gives CDR1 SGHDN, CDR2 FVKESK. CDR3 length: 13 residues. V was cut by 4 bases and J by 12 bases, with 13 bases left in between. The CDR3 DNA follows: TGTGCCAGCAGCCCCCCTCCAGGGGTACCCCTCCACTTT. Translating gives CASSPPPGVPLHF.

This chain connects TRBV11-2 to TRBJ2-1, with a tentative D call TRBD1 (6 bases). The V end was cut by 3 bases, the J end by 6 bases, with 15 bases between. The germline V gene encodes CDR1 SGHAT and CDR2 FQNNGV. This CDR3 has 15 residues. DNA of the CDR3: TGTGCCAGCAGCTTCGGGACAAGGATAGCCAATGAGCAGTTCTTC. As protein: CASSFGTRIANEQFF.

The J gene is TRBJ2-7, the V gene TRBV29-1; D unresolved. Germline V gene sequence: CDR1 SQVTM, CDR2 ANQGSEA. V lost 6 bases to trimming and J lost 0 bases, with 15 bases between them. The CDR3 runs to 14 residues. The CDR3 reads CSVQRTPGSYEQYF. CDR3 sequence (DNA): TGCAGCGTCCAAAGGACCCCGGGCTCCTACGAGCAGTACTTC.

The chain carries TRBV5-1 and TRBJ2-1; no reliable D call. CDR1 and CDR2 (germline): SGHRS, YFSETQ. The CDR3 totals 15 residues. The ends were cut back, 0 bases at V and 4 bases at J, with 11 bases in the middle. The CDR3 DNA reads TGCGCCAGCAGCTTGGTGATCGGTGCGTACAATGAGCAGTTCTTC. It translates to CASSLVIGAYNEQFF.

The V gene is TRBV10-3, the J gene TRBJ2-7; the D is unclear. Per germline, CDR1 ENHRY and CDR2 SYGVKD. Trimming cost V 2 bases and J 4 bases, with 15 bases left between them. The CDR3 totals 15 residues. CDR3 nucleotides: TGTGCCATCAGTGAGGTTGCCGGATCCGCATACGAGCAGTACTTC. Translated: CAISEVAGSAYEQYF.

The J gene is TRBJ2-7, the V gene TRBV30, with D possibly TRBD1 on 6 matching bases. Trimming removed 1 base from V and 2 bases from J, with 6 bases in between. This CDR3 region has 12 residues. In germline, CDR1 is GTSNPN, CDR2 SVGIG (reference sequence). The DNA for the CDR3 is TGTGCCTGGAGTGAGGGGGCCTACGAGCAGTACTTC. The encoded protein is CAWSEGAYEQYF.